The clone carrying this T cell receptor beta chain was counted many times. The target antigen is unknown. This specimen belongs to a study of T-cell memory formation after mild COVID-19. The wider study: Clusters were largely donor specific.

Study-wide findings and caveats: Shrinking CD4+ clones resided mostly in CM and EM, and CD8+ ones in EMRA.

TCRdb independently ran MiXCR on the 5' RACE reads; one entry per CDR3 protein. The profile shows 25,000 to 35,000 distinct CDR3 sequences, under 25% of them singletons. CDR1 and CDR2 from the germline V gene are LNHDA and SQIVND (reference sequence). CDR3 length: 15 amino acids. V shed 9 bases and J shed 2 bases, with 19 bases lying between them. The rearrangement links TRBV19 to TRBJ2-5, with no clear D. Specimen: PBMCs or a T cell subset sorted from them (not recorded which). The receptor was isolated from an adult who had mild COVID-19 (a few samples of this study predate the infection). Cell type and time point are not known. The CDR3 protein is CASTQTIIKQETQYF. In DNA, the CDR3 is TGTGCCAGCACCCAAACCATCATTAAACAAGAGACCCAGTACTTC.